The next 14 T cell receptor beta chains were all read from a single sample in a study of shared clonotypes between healthy human individuals. Assay: immunoSEQ multiplex PCR; the TCRdb copy retains only in-frame clones and omits some. Of about 1.1 million clones listed, around 77% are singletons. The material sequenced was memory CD4+ T cells from PBMCs. This sample's subset: CD45RA-negative fraction. All receptors derive from a man between 18 and 35 years old in good health. Some clones in this sample may be carry-over from other donors' samples.

The rearrangement uses TRBV7-8 and TRBJ1-2; the D gene is possibly TRBD1 (6 bases). The length of the CDR3 is 15 residues. Germline loops: CDR1 SGHVS, CDR2 FQNEAQ. V was clipped by 5 bases and J by 2 bases, with 15 bases between them. CDR3 nucleotides: TGTGCCAGCAGCGTACAGGGAGGGAGGAACTATGGCTACACCTTC. Protein sequence: CASSVQGGRNYGYTF.

This chain connects TRBV15 to TRBJ2-1; 12 bases fit TRBD1. CDR1 LNHNV and CDR2 YYDKDF come from the germline V gene (reference sequence). This CDR3 spans 15 amino acids. Trimming took 7 bases from V and 9 from J; bases not matched to a gene: 10. CDR3 loop: CATKVRDRGRGEQFF. CDR3 nucleotide sequence: TGTGCCACCAAAGTACGGGACAGGGGGCGCGGTGAGCAGTTCTTC.

The sample holds many counts of this clone. The chain carries TRBV15 and TRBJ2-7; 9 bases fit TRBD1. The CDR3 runs to 16 residues. Trimming at V came to 0 bases and at J to 4 bases, leaving 7 bases not matched to a gene. The germline gives CDR1 LNHNV, CDR2 YYDKDF (reference sequence). CDR3 nucleotides: TGTGCCACCAGCAGAGATATTGACAGGGGGTTGTACGAGCAGTACTTC. Its protein product is CATSRDIDRGLYEQYF.

The rearrangement joins TRBV28 to TRBJ1-2, with D maybe TRBD1 (5 bases). Germline loops: CDR1 MDHEN, CDR2 SYDVKM. CDR3 size: 14 residues. Between the trimmed V and J ends, which lost 7 bases and 5 bases, there was a span of 17 bases. CDR3 DNA sequence: TGTGCCAGCACCCGGGGGGGGGAACAGTATGGCTACACCTTC. The encoded protein is CASTRGGEQYGYTF.

This clone has just a few counts. This chain connects TRBV25-1 to TRBJ2-2; perhaps TRBD1 as D (6 bases). CDR1 is MGHDK and CDR2 is SYGVNS in the germline V gene. V shed 5 bases and J shed 0 bases, with 10 bases lying between them. The CDR3 contains 15 residues. The CDR3 region has the DNA TGTGCCAGCAGTAGACAGGTGGCGAACACCGGGGAGCTGTTTTTT. This sequence encodes CASSRQVANTGELFF.

This chain links TRBV9 with TRBJ1-1; TRBD1 matches 7 bases. Germline trimming cut 2 bases from V and 0 bases from J; bases unmatched to any gene: 10. Germline V gene lookup returns CDR1 SGDLS and CDR2 YYNGEE. CDR3 length: 17 residues. Written as DNA, the CDR3 is TGTGCCAGCAGCGTGTACTCCGGCGGGACAGTGAACACTGAAGCTTTCTTT. Translating gives CASSVYSGGTVNTEAFF.

This clone came up a few times. The chain combines TRBV27 with TRBJ1-5; D gene ambiguous. Trimming shortened V by 5 bases and J by 3 bases, and 8 bases separated the two germline ends. This CDR3 region has 13 residues. From germline, CDR1 is MNHEY and CDR2 SMNVEV (reference sequence). The CDR3 sequence: CASSLMFNQPQHF. CDR3 nucleotide sequence: TGTGCCAGCAGTCTTATGTTCAATCAGCCCCAGCATTTT.

This chain uses TRBV28 with TRBJ1-4, with D perhaps matching TRBD1 (5 bases). The CDR3 contains 14 residues. Germline V gene lookup returns CDR1 MDHEN and CDR2 SYDVKM. V gave up 8 bases and J gave up 5 bases, with 15 bases separating them. This CDR3 is CASLSTGQNEKLFF. DNA of the CDR3: TGTGCCAGCTTATCAACAGGCCAAAATGAAAAACTGTTTTTT.

This clone has only one observation. The chain carries TRBV23-1 and TRBJ1-5, with unresolved D. TRBV23-1 is sorted into the ORF group, with uncertain function. V was pared by 2 bases and J by 2 bases, with 13 bases between. The CDR3 runs to 16 residues. The CDR3 DNA reads as TGCGCCAGCAGTCAACCGGCCTTGGATGGCAATCAGCCCCAGCATTTT. It yields the protein CASSQPALDGNQPQHF.

The V and J genes are TRBV7-8 and TRBJ2-5; D is perhaps TRBD2 (6 bases). This CDR3 comprises 15 residues. Trimming cost V 3 bases and J 1 base, with 12 bases left between them. The V gene's germline CDR1 is SGHVS and CDR2 FQNEAQ. CDR3 in amino acids: CASSLAGGTQETQYF. Written as DNA, the CDR3 is TGTGCCAGCAGCTTGGCGGGCGGGACCCAAGAGACCCAGTACTTC.

The chain has TRBV10-3 and TRBJ2-5; 9 bases line up with TRBD2. Trimming cost V 2 bases and J 2 bases; bases outside gene matches: 9. This CDR3 region has 17 residues. Germline values: CDR1 ENHRY, CDR2 SYGVKD. The CDR3 DNA reads TGTGCCATCAGTGAGGGAAGGGCTAGCGGGACACAAGAGACCCAGTACTTC. Residues: CAISEGRASGTQETQYF.

The genes are TRBV14 and TRBJ2-1; tentatively, D is TRBD2 (6 bases). The germline V gene has CDR1 SGHDN and CDR2 FVKESK. The CDR3 length is 15 residues. Trimming stripped 5 bases from V and 5 bases from J, with 16 bases between. CDR3 DNA: TGTGCCAGCAGCTTCAGAGGGGCGGGAAACAATGAGCAGTTCTTC. Protein product: CASSFRGAGNNEQFF.

This clone was seen once. This chain links TRBV30 with TRBJ1-6, with TRBD1 as a possible D gene (5 bases). Germline loops: CDR1 GTSNPN, CDR2 SVGIG (reference sequence). This CDR3 is built from 13 residues. V was shortened by 0 bases and J by 5 bases, with 5 bases between the two germline ends. In DNA form, the CDR3 reads TGTGCCTGGAGTGTAGGGGATAATTCACCCCTCCACTTT. Protein sequence: CAWSVGDNSPLHF.

The chain carries TRBV5-1 and TRBJ2-3; D is undetermined. V dropped 4 bases and J dropped 0 bases, with 18 bases sitting between them. The length of the CDR3 is 17 residues. The V gene's germline CDR1 is SGHRS and CDR2 YFSETQ. The CDR3 protein is CASSARPLSTSTDTQYF. Here the CDR3 DNA reads TGCGCCAGCAGCGCCCGGCCCCTGTCGACGAGCACAGATACGCAGTATTTT.